The next 22 T cell receptor beta chains were all read from a single sample in a study of shared clonotypes between healthy human individuals. Produced via immunoSEQ multiplex PCR; TCRdb's table is partial and in-frame only. Of more than 400,000 clones in the sample, approximately 80% were seen once. The source material was PBMCs. The receptor set was obtained from a woman in her thirties or forties in good health. Some clones in this sample may be carry-over from other donors' samples.

The gene calls are TRBV2 and TRBJ2-3; 8 bases are a match to TRBD2. The CDR3 extends over 15 amino acids. Per the germline V gene, CDR1 is SNHLY and CDR2 is FYNNEI. J lost 3 bases, V lost 8 bases, and 10 bases had no gene match. The CDR3 loop is CASGEAGESTDTQYF. Written as DNA, the CDR3 is TGTGCCAGCGGGGAAGCGGGAGAAAGTACAGATACGCAGTATTTT.

V is TRBV9 and J is TRBJ2-3, with D possibly being TRBD1 (5 bases). There are 15 residues in the CDR3. In germline, CDR1 is SGDLS, CDR2 YYNGEE. Trimming removed 0 bases from V and 3 bases from J, with 11 bases in between. CDR3 sequence: CASSVVNRPTDTQYF. As DNA, the CDR3 is TGTGCCAGCAGCGTAGTGAACAGGCCAACAGATACGCAGTATTTT.

The rearrangement joins TRBV14 to TRBJ2-2; D uncertain. This CDR3 has 12 amino acids. Looked up from germline, CDR1 is SGHDN and CDR2 is FVKESK. Trimming took 4 bases from V and 4 from J, leaving 4 bases between them. CDR3 sequence (DNA): TGTGCCAGCAGCCGTATCACCGGGGAGCTGTTTTTT. It yields the protein CASSRITGELFF.

Details on this clone: Since a much larger clone is just one base distant, this may be a read error. The chain uses TRBV6-6 and TRBJ2-1, with D perhaps TRBD2 (6 bases). The germline V and J ends were trimmed by 4 bases and 6 bases, with 10 bases remaining between them. Germline values: CDR1 MNHNY, CDR2 SVGAGI (reference sequence). This CDR3 is 13 amino acids long. CDR3 sequence (DNA): TGTGCCAGCAGTTCGGGACTCCTCAATGAGCAGTTCTTC. This encodes CASSSGLLNEQFF.

V gene TRBV6-6 combines with J gene TRBJ2-4, with D uncertain. The V end was cut by 3 bases, the J end by 1 base, with 10 bases between. The CDR3 totals 15 residues. CDR1 and CDR2 from the germline V gene are MNHNY and SVGAGI (reference sequence). The CDR3 bases are TGTGCCAGCAGTTATTTAGGCACCGCCAAAAACATTCAGTACTTC. It yields the protein CASSYLGTAKNIQYF.

The rearrangement joins TRBV6-1 to TRBJ2-1; D is unresolved. Trimming left V 9 bases short and J 5 bases short, with 5 bases between. The CDR3 totals 10 residues. The germline gives CDR1 MNHNS, CDR2 SASEGT. The CDR3 spells CASGDNEQFF. CDR3 coding DNA: TGTGCCAGTGGCGACAATGAGCAGTTCTTC.

The chain recombines TRBV28 with TRBJ1-2; the D is unclear. The germline V and J ends were trimmed by 1 base and 8 bases, with 14 bases remaining between them. CDR1 is MDHEN and CDR2 is SYDVKM in the germline V gene. The CDR3 is 14 amino acids. The CDR3 loop reads CASSLFPTPPGYTF. The DNA of the CDR3 is TGTGCCAGCAGTTTATTCCCCACACCTCCGGGCTACACCTTC.

This clone was seen more than once but under ten times. The chain joins TRBV18 to TRBJ1-1; no definite D call. The CDR3 has 15 residues. Germline CDR1 and CDR2: KGHSH and LQKENI. Trimming shortened V by 6 bases and J by 5 bases, and 19 bases separated the two germline ends. CDR3 in amino acids: CASSPSTDIRTEAFF. CDR3 coding DNA: TGTGCCAGCTCTCCTTCGACCGACATTCGGACTGAAGCTTTCTTT. The full variable domain, in which reference TRBV18 and TRBJ1-1 provide the parts outside the CDR3, is NAGVMQNPRHLVRRRGQEARLRCSPMKGHSHVYWYRQLPEEGLKFMVYLQKENIIDESGMPKERFSAEFPKEGPSILRIQQVVRGDSAAYFCASSPSTDIRTEAFFGQGTRLTVV.

There are a few counts of this clone. It differs at one base from a far larger clone, so likely a read error. The chain carries TRBV4-2 and TRBJ2-2; possible D gene TRBD2, 6 bases. Germline V gene data show CDR1 as LGHNA and CDR2 as YNFKEQ. The CDR3 consists of 15 residues. Trimming took 0 bases from V and 7 from J, leaving 12 bases between them. CDR3 residues: CASSQDHGSIGELFF. DNA for the CDR3: TGTGCCAGCAGCCAAGATCACGGGAGTATCGGGGAGCTGTTTTTT.

The DNA of the CDR3 is TGTGCCAGCAGCGTAGCCCCCACCCTAGGGGCAGATACGCAGTATTTT. Translation: CASSVAPTLGADTQYF. The rearrangement joins TRBV9 to TRBJ2-3, with a tentative D call TRBD1 (5 bases). This CDR3 spans 16 amino acids. Germline V gene data show CDR1 as SGDLS and CDR2 as YYNGEE. V dropped 0 bases and J dropped 4 bases, with 15 bases sitting between them. Drawing the rest from reference TRBV9 and TRBJ2-3, the complete variable domain is DSGVTQTPKHLITATGQRVTLRCSPRSGDLSVYWYQQSLDQGLQFLIQYYNGEERAKGNILERFSAQQFPDLHSELNLSSLELGDSALYFCASSVAPTLGADTQYFGPGTRLTVL.

The chain is built from TRBV7-9 and TRBJ2-2; 7 bases match TRBD1. After removal of 11 bases from V and 1 base from J, the junction contained 10 bases not matched to a gene. Germline values: CDR1 SEHNR, CDR2 FQNEAQ (reference sequence). The CDR3 consists of 15 residues. The CDR3 sequence: CAGLLNRGNTGELFF. The CDR3 bases are TGTGCCGGCCTCTTAAACAGGGGGAACACCGGGGAGCTGTTTTTT. The full variable domain, rest sourced from reference TRBV7-9 and TRBJ2-2, is DTGVSQNPRHKITKRGQNVTFRCDPISEHNRLYWYRQTLGQGPEFLTYFQNEAQLEKSRLLSDRFSAERPKGSFSTLEIQRTEQGDSAMYLCAGLLNRGNTGELFFGEGSRLTVL.

The rearrangement links TRBV10-3 to TRBJ2-1; a possible D gene is TRBD2 (6 bases). This CDR3 is 14 amino acids long. Trimming removed 7 bases at V and 9 bases at J, with 19 bases between. The germline CDR1 and CDR2 sequences are ENHRY and SYGVKD. In nucleotides, the CDR3 is TGTGCCATCACCATGACTCCGGGAGAGATTGAGCAGTTCTTC. Translation: CAITMTPGEIEQFF.

This clone was picked up one time. The chain carries TRBV19 and TRBJ2-7; 9 bases match TRBD2. V was clipped by 5 bases and J by 2 bases; unmatched bases: 4. This CDR3 has 14 amino acids. Germline CDR1 reads LNHDA; CDR2 reads SQIVND (reference sequence). CDR3 loop: CASSFAGGPYEQYF. The DNA for the CDR3 is TGTGCCAGTAGTTTTGCGGGAGGGCCCTACGAGCAGTACTTC.

This clone was observed a few times. This rearrangement joins TRBV20-1 to TRBJ2-7, with D perhaps given as TRBD1 or TRBD2 (5 bases each). Per the germline V gene, CDR1 is DFQATT and CDR2 is SNEGSKA (reference sequence). Trimming took 6 bases from V and 7 from J, leaving 10 bases between them. The CDR3 has 10 residues. The CDR3 bases are TGCAGTGCGGGACCCCGTGAGCAGTACTTC. It encodes CSAGPREQYF.

CDR3 nucleotides: TGTGCCAGCAGTTTTCCCGGGACAGGGGGCATTAGGGGCAATGAGCAGTTCTTC. It specifies CASSFPGTGGIRGNEQFF. This chain uses TRBV27 with TRBJ2-1; TRBD1 matches at 12 bases. The CDR3 runs to 18 residues. V lost 3 bases and J lost 6; bases outside the gene matches: 12. The germline gives CDR1 MNHEY, CDR2 SMNVEV (reference sequence).

Notes on this clone: A much larger clone sits a single nucleotide away, making a read error possible. The genes are TRBV7-9 and TRBJ1-1; D may be TRBD1 (5 bases). CDR1 is SEHNR, CDR2 FQNEAQ, per germline (reference sequence). V lost 5 bases and J lost 1, with 11 bases in between. The CDR3 is 14 residues long. CDR3 DNA: TGTGCCAGCAGCCCAGGGACGGCGAACACTGAAGCTTTCTTT. Residues: CASSPGTANTEAFF.

The rearrangement joins TRBV6-6 to TRBJ1-4; TRBD1 matches 7 bases. V was pared by 10 bases and J by 4 bases, with 9 bases of the junction left unmatched. Germline assignment: CDR1 MNHNY and CDR2 SVGAGI (reference sequence). The CDR3 is made up of 14 amino acids. In DNA, the CDR3 is TGTGCCACTAACCCAGGGGGGGATAATGAAAAACTGTTTTTT. Translated, it gives CATNPGGDNEKLFF.

As for this clone: This could be a read error, since a much larger clone is one nucleotide away. The V call is TRBV29-1, the J call TRBJ2-7, with 8 bases identical to TRBD1. In germline, CDR1 is SQVTM, CDR2 ANQGSEA. This CDR3 is built from 14 residues. The V and J ends lost 1 base and 3 bases, in that order; junction bases with no gene match: 5. The CDR3 DNA sequence: TGCAGCGTTGAAGGGGACAGGTGGATCTACGAGCAGTACTTC. Protein sequence: CSVEGDRWIYEQYF.

The chain has TRBV9 and TRBJ2-5; D may match TRBD1 or TRBD2 (5 bases each). V was shortened by 4 bases and J by 1 base, with 11 bases between the two germline ends. CDR3 length equals 14 residues. Germline values: CDR1 SGDLS, CDR2 YYNGEE. The CDR3 reads CASSRGRTQETQYF. The CDR3 DNA reads TGTGCCAGCAGCAGGGGACGGACCCAAGAGACCCAGTACTTC.

As regards this clone: Additional DNA sequences in this sample encode the identical CDR3. DNA of the CDR3: TGTGCCAGCAGTTTACTGAACACTGAAGCTTTCTTT. It is translated as CASSLLNTEAFF. This sequence joins TRBV28 and TRBJ1-1; unclear D gene. V lost 2 bases and J 0 bases, leaving 1 base between the germline ends. From germline, CDR1 is MDHEN and CDR2 SYDVKM. The CDR3 has 12 amino acids.

Comments on this clone: This may arise from a read error, as a much more abundant clone is one base away. V usage is TRBV28 and J usage is TRBJ2-1; D may be TRBD1 or TRBD2 (7 bases each). CDR3 size: 15 residues. Germline V gene sequence: CDR1 MDHEN, CDR2 SYDVKM. DNA of the CDR3: TGTGCCAGCAGTTTACGCAGGGGGGGGTACAGTGAGCAGTTCTTC. Its protein is CASSLRRGGYSEQFF.

The chain couples TRBV5-8 to TRBJ1-4, with 7 nucleotides matching TRBD1. The CDR3 totals 14 residues. Per germline, CDR1 SGHTS and CDR2 YDEGEE. V lost 3 bases and J lost 8; bases outside the gene matches: 7. CDR3 protein: CASSWDSMREKLFF. The CDR3 nucleotides read TGTGCCAGCAGCTGGGACAGTATGAGGGAAAAACTGTTTTTT.